These 28 T cell receptor beta chains originate from one sample sequenced in a study of T cells after yellow fever vaccination. TCRdb ran MiXCR on the 5' RACE reads and lists one entry per CDR3 protein. The sample lists some 4,500 distinct CDR3 sequences; roughly 8% were seen once. Sequencing was performed on PBMCs, either bulk or a sorted T-cell subset (CD4+, CD8+, memory, or dextramer-sorted; not recorded which), taken about 49 days after the first yellow fever vaccination. Receptors were obtained from a man aged 18 to 29 who received the YFV17D yellow fever vaccine.

This clonotype appeared many times. J is TRBJ2-1 and V is TRBV7-6; D unresolved. Between the trimmed V and J ends, which lost 5 bases and 8 bases, there was a span of 7 bases. Germline V lookup: CDR1 SGHVS, CDR2 FNYEAQ. CDR3 length: 11 amino acids. In DNA, the CDR3 is TGTGCCAGCAGCCCTGGGTATGAGCAGTTCTTC. Protein product: CASSPGYEQFF.

At least ten counts were recorded for this clonotype. The chain links TRBV15 to TRBJ1-6; D uncertain. Germline CDR1 reads LNHNV; CDR2 reads YYDKDF (reference sequence). V lost 1 base and J 13 bases, leaving 20 bases between the germline ends. The CDR3 extends over 16 amino acids. The CDR3 DNA is TGTGCCACCAGCAGAGGTGAGACCCACCCGGTGATGCCCCTCCACTTT. This sequence encodes CATSRGETHPVMPLHF.

There are many counts of this clonotype. The V gene is TRBV12-3 or TRBV12-4, the J gene TRBJ2-7; D may be TRBD1 (6 bases). V lost 6 bases to trimming and J lost 1 base, with 10 bases between them. This CDR3 region has 13 residues. The CDR3 nucleotides are TGTGCCAGCAGACAACAGGGTTCCTACGAGCAGTACTTC. Amino acid sequence: CASRQQGSYEQYF.

This clonotype counts as medium-sized. This chain connects TRBV7-2 to TRBJ1-2, with a possible D match to TRBD1 (5 bases). Trimming shortened V by 5 bases and J by 4 bases, and 14 bases separated the two germline ends. The CDR3 is 14 amino acids. CDR1 is SGHTA, CDR2 FQGNSA, per germline. The CDR3 reads CASSPGLGLYGYTF. As DNA, the CDR3 is TGTGCCAGCAGCCCAGGCTTGGGGCTCTATGGCTACACCTTC.

This clonotype was seen repeatedly, ten times or more. This chain connects TRBV6-1 to TRBJ2-1; D is ambiguous. Germline V lookup: CDR1 MNHNS, CDR2 SASEGT. With 1 base removed from V and 2 bases from J, the gap between germline ends came to 12 bases. The length of the CDR3 is 16 residues. The chain's CDR3 is CASSEDPGIPYNEQFF. CDR3 DNA: TGTGCCAGCAGTGAAGACCCAGGTATCCCCTACAATGAGCAGTTCTTC.

The V gene is TRBV6-2 or TRBV6-3, the J gene TRBJ2-7; D ambiguous. Germline V gene lookup returns CDR1 MNHEY and CDR2 SVGEGT. Trimming left V 4 bases short and J 3 bases short, with 10 bases between. CDR3 length: 13 amino acids. CDR3: CASSSWTLYEQYF. The DNA of the CDR3 is TGTGCCAGCAGTTCCTGGACCCTCTACGAGCAGTACTTC.

This clonotype was seen ten or more times. The rearrangement links TRBV4-3 to TRBJ2-7; 10 bases are a match to TRBD1. The V segment lost 4 bases and the J segment 5 bases; nucleotides outside the gene matches: 11. The CDR3 sequence is 16 residues long. The germline CDR1 and CDR2 sequences are LGHNA and YSLEER. CDR3 sequence reads: CASSPRPGQGTHEQYF. In DNA, the CDR3 is TGCGCCAGCAGCCCCCGCCCGGGACAGGGGACTCACGAGCAGTACTTC.

This clonotype has at least ten counts. The chain combines TRBV4-3 with TRBJ2-3; no definite D call. Per the germline V gene, CDR1 is LGHNA and CDR2 is YSLEER. This CDR3 is built from 18 residues. The V end lost 0 bases, the J end lost 4 bases, and 20 bases lay between the germline ends. CDR3 sequence: CASSQEVFVSLKADTQYF. In DNA form, the CDR3 reads TGCGCCAGCAGCCAAGAAGTATTCGTTTCCCTCAAGGCAGATACGCAGTATTTT.

This clonotype was seen ten or more times. V usage is TRBV6-1 and J usage is TRBJ2-3, with D tentatively TRBD2 (5 bases). The CDR3 has 16 residues. Germline CDR1 is MNHNS and CDR2 is SASEGT. Between the trimmed V and J ends, which lost 5 bases and 5 bases, there was a span of 20 bases. CDR3 sequence: CASSPLFGGLQDTQYF. Written as DNA, the CDR3 is TGTGCCAGCAGTCCCCTGTTTGGAGGATTGCAAGATACGCAGTATTTT.

This clonotype was observed many times. This chain uses TRBV24-1 with TRBJ2-2, with D hard to call. Trimming stripped 4 bases from V and 2 bases from J, with 1 base between. This CDR3 has 12 amino acids. Germline V CDR1 and CDR2: KGHDR, SFDVKD. The CDR3 region is CATSDNTGELFF. CDR3 DNA sequence: TGTGCCACCAGTGACAACACCGGGGAGCTGTTTTTT.

By sample fraction, this clonotype is medium-sized. The chain uses TRBV27 and TRBJ2-3; D remains ambiguous. There are 13 residues in the CDR3. V was trimmed by 4 bases and J by 8 bases, leaving 13 bases between them. Germline V gene sequence: CDR1 MNHEY, CDR2 SMNVEV (reference sequence). CDR3 sequence reads: CASSSGFAFTQYF. CDR3 bases: TGTGCCAGCAGTTCTGGATTTGCATTTACGCAGTATTTT.

At least ten counts were recorded for this clonotype. This chain connects TRBV12-3 or TRBV12-4 to TRBJ1-6; D is perhaps TRBD1 (5 bases). V was trimmed by 4 bases and J by 7 bases, leaving 8 bases between them. This CDR3 has 13 amino acids. CDR3 bases: TGTGCCAGCAGTTACCAGGGAAATTCACCCCTCCACTTT. It translates to CASSYQGNSPLHF.

This chain joins TRBV4-2 and TRBJ2-1; D gene unclear. The germline gives CDR1 LGHNA, CDR2 YNFKEQ. The CDR3 has 14 residues. Trimming left V 8 bases short and J 6 bases short, with 17 bases between. CDR3 sequence (DNA): TGTGCCAGCGGCCCCGAGCGCCGCTGCAATGAGCAGTTCTTC. Residues: CASGPERRCNEQFF.

With regard to this clonotype: One base away lies a much larger clone, so this may be a sequencing read error. The CDR3 does not end in the conserved phenylalanine or tryptophan, so this is likely a read error. The chain uses TRBV5-6 and TRBJ1-2; TRBD1 agrees at 9 bases. Trimming removed 2 bases from V and 7 bases from J; junction bases left unmatched: 9. Germline CDR1 reads SGHDT; CDR2 reads YYEEEE. This CDR3 contains 15 residues. CDR3 region: CASSFGWTGAVGYTL. The CDR3 DNA sequence: TGTGCCAGCAGCTTCGGCTGGACAGGGGCTGTTGGCTACACCTTG.

This clonotype appeared many times. The V gene is TRBV6-5, the J gene TRBJ2-1; maybe TRBD1 (6 bases). This CDR3 comprises 17 residues. Per germline, CDR1 MNHEY and CDR2 SVGAGI. V lost 9 bases and J lost 2, with 23 bases in between. The CDR3 DNA sequence: TGTGCCAGTCAACTTTCGCCGGACAGTGATACCTACAATGAGCAGTTCTTC. Its protein product is CASQLSPDSDTYNEQFF.

This clonotype occurred many times. The rearrangement joins TRBV20-1 to TRBJ2-7; D possibly matches TRBD1 or TRBD2 (5 bases each). The CDR3 is 12 amino acids. Germline V gene data show CDR1 as DFQATT and CDR2 as SNEGSKA (reference sequence). Trimming removed 5 bases at V and 2 bases at J, with 10 bases between. CDR3 DNA: TGCAGTGCTCGAACGGGGCCCTACGAGCAGTACGTC. It codes for CSARTGPYEQYV.

A remark on this clonotype: A much more abundant neighbour one base away suggests this may be a read error. This chain links TRBV6-1 with TRBJ2-7, with TRBD2 identical over 9 bases. Trimming took 8 bases from V and 3 from J; bases not matched to a gene: 5. There are 13 residues in the CDR3. Germline CDR1 and CDR2: MNHNS and SASEGT. The CDR3 sequence: CASLLAGFYEQYF. Here the CDR3 DNA reads TGTGCCAGCCTCCTAGCGGGGTTCTACGAGCAGTACTTC.

This clonotype has at least ten counts. DNA for the CDR3: TGTGCCAGCAGCTTAGGACAGGGCCCTGAAGCTTTCTTT. It is translated as CASSLGQGPEAFF. This chain links TRBV7-6 with TRBJ1-1, with TRBD1 matching 7 bases. Per the germline V gene, CDR1 is SGHVS and CDR2 is FNYEAQ. This CDR3 spans 13 amino acids. J gave up 6 bases and V 1 base, and 2 bases lay outside the gene matches.

The J gene is TRBJ2-7, the V gene TRBV5-6; D unresolved. CDR1 and CDR2 from the germline V gene are SGHDT and YYEEEE. V was trimmed by 9 bases and J by 3 bases, leaving 16 bases between them. This CDR3 comprises 13 residues. CDR3 bases: TGTGCCATGAGCTTCTGGACCCTCTACGAGCAGTACTTC. Encoded protein: CAMSFWTLYEQYF.

This clonotype has just one count. The chain recombines TRBV13 with TRBJ2-5, with 7 bases aligning to TRBD2. With V trimmed by 5 bases and J by 1 base, 4 bases remained unmatched. The CDR3 has 14 amino acids. Per the germline V gene, CDR1 is PRHDT and CDR2 is FYEKMQ (reference sequence). The CDR3 coding sequence is TGTGCCAGCAGCCCCGGGACTACCCAAGAGACCCAGTACTTC. Translated: CASSPGTTQETQYF.

This clonotype was picked up a small number of times. V usage is TRBV9 and J usage is TRBJ1-6, with D possibly being TRBD1 (6 bases). Germline values: CDR1 SGDLS, CDR2 YYNGEE. The V and J ends lost 0 bases and 8 bases respectively, with 12 bases between them. The CDR3 has 15 amino acids. The CDR3 DNA follows: TGTGCCAGCAGCGTAGCTCAGGGGAAGGATTCACCCCTCCACTTT. Amino acids: CASSVAQGKDSPLHF.

Concerning this clonotype itself: A much larger clone lies a single base off, so this may be a read error. The chain links TRBV6-1 to TRBJ1-4; tentatively, D is TRBD1 (6 bases). Germline loops: CDR1 MNHNS, CDR2 SASEGT. The CDR3 extends over 16 amino acids. CDR3 nucleotide sequence: TGTGCCACCGAATCCCTAGACAGGCTCATCGGTGAAAAACCGTTTTTT. This translates into CATESLDRLIGEKPFF.

This clonotype was seen at least ten times. The chain combines TRBV7-9 with TRBJ2-5; unclear D gene. This CDR3 contains 16 residues. V dropped 1 base and J dropped 2 bases, with 14 bases sitting between them. The germline CDR1 and CDR2 sequences are SEHNR and FQNEAQ (reference sequence). The DNA of the CDR3 is TGTGCCAGCAGCTTAGAACTGTTCGGCTTACAAGAGACCCAGTACTTC. Translation gives CASSLELFGLQETQYF.

This clonotype was recorded many times. The rearrangement links TRBV7-9 to TRBJ1-2; TRBD1 aligns across 11 bases. The CDR3 is 14 residues long. V shed 5 bases, J shed 6 bases, and the junction held 5 bases outside the gene matches. Germline CDR1 reads SEHNR; CDR2 reads FQNEAQ (reference sequence). The DNA for the CDR3 is TGTGCCAGCAGCGACGGACAGGGGGCTGATGGCTACACCTTC. The encoded protein is CASSDGQGADGYTF.

This clonotype has a count of ten or more. CDR3: CASSPRDRSSYNSPLHF. The CDR3, as DNA: TGCGCCAGCAGCCCCAGAGACAGGAGCTCCTATAATTCACCCCTCCACTTT. The chain uses TRBV5-1 and TRBJ1-6, with a tentative D call TRBD1 (6 bases). V lost 4 bases and J 0 bases, leaving 14 bases between the germline ends. CDR3 length equals 17 residues. Germline CDR1 reads SGHRS; CDR2 reads YFSETQ.

There are many counts of this clonotype. The chain has TRBV6-1 and TRBJ1-4, with 7 bases matching TRBD1. V trimming: 5 bases; J trimming: 7 bases; junction bases outside the gene matches: 4. Germline V gene data show CDR1 as MNHNS and CDR2 as SASEGT. The CDR3 loop spans 13 amino acids. CDR3 loop: CASSPGGGEKLFF. DNA of the CDR3: TGTGCCAGCAGTCCAGGGGGAGGTGAAAAACTGTTTTTT.

This clonotype was seen at least ten times. The rearrangement joins TRBV12-3 or TRBV12-4 to TRBJ2-2; TRBD2 is a possible D gene (5 bases). CDR3 size: 12 residues. Trimming took off 8 bases at V and 6 bases at J, with 10 bases between the two ends. This CDR3 reads CASGPDSGELFF. The DNA of the CDR3 is TGTGCCAGCGGGCCGGACTCCGGGGAGCTGTTTTTT.

This clonotype was counted many times. The chain couples TRBV9 to TRBJ2-1; D is possibly TRBD1 or TRBD2 (7 bases each). The CDR3 covers 16 residues. The germline CDR1 and CDR2 sequences are SGDLS and YYNGEE. Deletions cut 4 bases from V and 4 bases from J, with 18 bases between. The CDR3 DNA reads as TGTGCCAGCAGCTTAGGGGAGGGGGCCTCGTACAATGAGCAGTTCTTC. Translation: CASSLGEGASYNEQFF.